These 7 T cell receptor beta chains came from one sample sequenced in a study of identical twins. TCRdb analysed the 5' RACE reads with MiXCR anew, one entry per CDR3 protein. The sample includes about 280,000 distinct CDR3 sequences, 8% to 9% of them seen just once. The sample was also linked to a second study, of yellow fever vaccine responses in identical twins.

Sequencing input: memory (CD45RO+) T cells sorted from blood. The source of these receptors is a woman aged 18-35 years in good health.

This clonotype was counted a few times. This chain connects TRBV14 to TRBJ2-6; a weak D match, TRBD2 (5 bases). This CDR3 has 18 amino acids. V shed 1 base and J shed 1 base, with 14 bases lying between them. The germline CDR1 and CDR2 sequences are SGHDN and FVKESK. CDR3: CASSQGGRRLSGANVLTF. The DNA of the CDR3 is TGTGCCAGCAGCCAAGGTGGACGGAGGCTTTCTGGGGCCAACGTCCTGACTTTC.

This clonotype was seen many times. V and J are TRBV28 and TRBJ2-7, with a tentative D call TRBD2 (6 bases). CDR1 and CDR2 (germline): MDHEN, SYDVKM. This CDR3 region has 15 residues. V dropped 7 bases and J dropped 0 bases, with 16 bases sitting between them. The CDR3 nucleotides are TGTGCCAGCATGTCGGCCGGGAGTTTCTCCTACGAGCAGTACTTC. Amino acids: CASMSAGSFSYEQYF.

V usage is TRBV27 and J usage is TRBJ2-2; 10 positions agree with TRBD2. CDR1 and CDR2 from the germline V gene are MNHEY and SMNVEV (reference sequence). The CDR3 contains 15 residues. V dropped 4 bases and J dropped 6; count of bases not matched to a gene: 5. CDR3: CASSWSGGASGELFF. The CDR3 bases are TGTGCCAGCAGTTGGAGCGGGGGGGCATCCGGGGAGCTGTTTTTT.

This clonotype was seen a handful of times. The CDR3 spells CASSLDRVGNGYTF. For the CDR3, the DNA is TGCGCCAGCAGCTTGGACAGGGTGGGTAACGGCTACACCTTC. The chain uses TRBV5-1 and TRBJ1-2; D possibly corresponds to TRBD1 (6 bases). Looked up from germline, CDR1 is SGHRS and CDR2 is YFSETQ. V was clipped by 0 bases and J by 8 bases, with 14 bases between them. The CDR3 is made up of 14 amino acids. The full variable domain, completed using reference TRBV5-1 and TRBJ1-2, is KAGVTQTPRYLIKTRGQQVTLSCSPISGHRSVSWYQQTPGQGLQFLFEYFSETQRNKGNFPGRFSGRQFSNSRSEMNVSTLELGDSALYLCASSLDRVGNGYTFGSGTRLTVV.

In its sample, this clonotype was seen a few times. This chain joins TRBV2 and TRBJ1-6; a weak D match, TRBD1 (5 bases). This CDR3 is 16 amino acids long. V gave up 2 bases and J gave up 9 bases, with 17 bases separating them. CDR1 SNHLY and CDR2 FYNNEI come from the germline V gene. The CDR3 is CASSERRPDTGSPLHF. CDR3 bases: TGTGCCAGCAGTGAAAGGCGGCCGGACACGGGTTCACCCCTCCACTTT.

The genes are TRBV20-1 and TRBJ2-3, with D hard to call. V shed 2 bases and J shed 2 bases, with 5 bases lying between them. Germline CDR1 reads DFQATT; CDR2 reads SNEGSKA (reference sequence). The CDR3 spans 12 residues. The CDR3 region is CSARQPTDTQYF. CDR3 in DNA: TGCAGTGCTAGACAGCCCACAGATACGCAGTATTTT.

The chain combines TRBV18 with TRBJ2-1, with D perhaps TRBD2 (6 bases). CDR3 size: 14 residues. The V end lost 3 bases, the J end lost 7 bases, and 13 bases lay between the germline ends. Germline CDR1 reads KGHSH; CDR2 reads LQKENI. CDR3 amino acids: CASSPPTGGNEQFF. The CDR3 region has the DNA TGTGCCAGCTCACCGCCGACCGGGGGTAATGAGCAGTTCTTC.